The T cell receptor beta chain described here comes from a study of glioma-infiltrating T cells. Points from the study as a whole: Non-neoplastic patients had below-expected tissue-blood divergence, while all gliomas exceeded expectation. Tissue and blood shared very few CDR3 sequences.

This clonotype was detected a few times. Its antigen is unidentified. Amplification of TCR alpha and beta CDR3 regions from RNA used iRepertoire nested multiplex PCR. For one-step reverse transcription and amplification, about 85-400 ng of tissue mRNA or PBMC total RNA was used. TCRdb recomputed calls from the multiplex PCR reads with MiXCR, one row per CDR3 protein. The repertoire holds about 93,000 distinct CDR3 sequences, with approximately 40% as singletons. Source material: glioma tissue, nonneoplastic brain tissue, or PBMCs (not recorded which). This TCR derives from a human donor with low-grade glioma or glioblastoma, undergoing nonglioma brain surgery, or in good health (not recorded which).

The CDR3: CASSPRGRDSGANVLTF. Here the CDR3 DNA reads TGTGCCAGCAGCCCCCGCGGCAGGGACTCTGGGGCCAACGTCCTGACTTTC. This chain uses TRBV9 with TRBJ2-6, with a possible D match to TRBD1 (5 bases). CDR1 is SGDLS, CDR2 YYNGEE, per germline. The CDR3 contains 17 residues. V lost 4 bases and J 0 bases, leaving 14 bases between the germline ends.